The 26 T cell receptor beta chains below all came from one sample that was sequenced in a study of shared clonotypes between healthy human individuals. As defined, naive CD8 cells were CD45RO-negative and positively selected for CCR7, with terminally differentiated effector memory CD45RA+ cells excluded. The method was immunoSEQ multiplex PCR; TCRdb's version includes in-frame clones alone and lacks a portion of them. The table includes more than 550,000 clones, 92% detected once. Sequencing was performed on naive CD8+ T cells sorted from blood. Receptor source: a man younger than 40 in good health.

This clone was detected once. CDR3 protein: CASSPFTNSENLYGYTF. The CDR3 bases are TGCGCCAGCAGCCCCTTCACGAACAGCGAAAACCTCTATGGCTACACCTTC. The rearrangement links TRBV4-1 to TRBJ1-2; no clear D. Trimming stripped 4 bases from V and 4 bases from J, with 22 bases between. Germline V CDR1 and CDR2: MGHRA, YSYEKL. CDR3 length: 17 residues.

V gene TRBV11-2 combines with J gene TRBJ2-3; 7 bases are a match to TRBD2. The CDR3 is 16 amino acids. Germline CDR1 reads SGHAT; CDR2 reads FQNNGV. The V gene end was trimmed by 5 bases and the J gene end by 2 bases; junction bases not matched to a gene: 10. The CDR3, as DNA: TGTGCCAGCAGCCCCGTGGGGGGAGGGCTCACAGATACGCAGTATTTT. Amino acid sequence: CASSPVGGGLTDTQYF.

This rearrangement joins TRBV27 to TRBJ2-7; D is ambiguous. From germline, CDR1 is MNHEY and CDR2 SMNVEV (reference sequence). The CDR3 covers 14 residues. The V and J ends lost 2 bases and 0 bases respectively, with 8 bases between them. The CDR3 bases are TGTGCCAGCAGTTTAATCTACGGCTCCTACGAGCAGTACTTC. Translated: CASSLIYGSYEQYF.

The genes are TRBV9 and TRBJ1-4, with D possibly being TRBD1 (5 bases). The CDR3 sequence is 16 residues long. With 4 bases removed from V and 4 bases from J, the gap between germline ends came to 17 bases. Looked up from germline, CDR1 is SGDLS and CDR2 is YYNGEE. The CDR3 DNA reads TGTGCCAGCAGCTCGGGACGCCTGGAGGGTAATGAAAAACTGTTTTTT. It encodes CASSSGRLEGNEKLFF.

CDR3 coding DNA: TGTGCCAGCAGCTCGACAGACACCGGGGAGCTGTTTTTT. It specifies CASSSTDTGELFF. This sequence joins TRBV7-9 and TRBJ2-2; TRBD1 might be the D (5 bases). CDR3 length: 13 amino acids. The germline V gene has CDR1 SEHNR and CDR2 FQNEAQ (reference sequence). Trimming took 4 bases from V and 3 from J, leaving 6 bases between them.

This CDR3 reads CASSLAVGAENEQFF. The CDR3 DNA reads as TGTGCCAGCAGCTTAGCGGTAGGGGCCGAAAATGAGCAGTTCTTC. The V and J genes are TRBV7-9 and TRBJ2-1, with a possible D match to TRBD1 (5 bases). Germline CDR1 SEHNR, CDR2 FQNEAQ (reference sequence). The CDR3 has 15 amino acids. Deletions cut 0 bases from V and 7 bases from J, with 13 bases between. Looking up the rest from reference TRBV7-9 and TRBJ2-1 gives the full variable domain: DTGVSQNPRHKITKRGQNVTFRCDPISEHNRLYWYRQTLGQGPEFLTYFQNEAQLEKSRLLSDRFSAERPKGSFSTLEIQRTEQGDSAMYLCASSLAVGAENEQFFGPGTRLTVL.

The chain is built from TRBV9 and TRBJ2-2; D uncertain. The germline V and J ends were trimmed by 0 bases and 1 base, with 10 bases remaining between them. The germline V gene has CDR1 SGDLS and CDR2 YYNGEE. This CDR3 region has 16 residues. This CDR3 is CASSVGNTKNTGELFF. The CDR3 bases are TGTGCCAGCAGCGTAGGGAATACTAAGAACACCGGGGAGCTGTTTTTT.

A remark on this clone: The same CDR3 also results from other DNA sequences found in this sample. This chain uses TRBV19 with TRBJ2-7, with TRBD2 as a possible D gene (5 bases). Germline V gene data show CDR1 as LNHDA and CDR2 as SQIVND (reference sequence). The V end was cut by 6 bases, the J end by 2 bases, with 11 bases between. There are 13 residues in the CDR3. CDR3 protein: CASSAGTTYEQYF. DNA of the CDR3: TGTGCCAGTAGCGCGGGCACGACCTACGAGCAGTACTTC.

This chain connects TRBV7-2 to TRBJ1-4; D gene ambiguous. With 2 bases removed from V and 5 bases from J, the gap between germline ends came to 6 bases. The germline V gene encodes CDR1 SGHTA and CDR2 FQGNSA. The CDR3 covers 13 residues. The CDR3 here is CASSLTVNEKLFF. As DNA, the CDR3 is TGTGCCAGCAGCTTAACGGTGAATGAAAAACTGTTTTTT. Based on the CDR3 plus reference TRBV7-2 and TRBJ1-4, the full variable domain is GAGVSQSPSNKVTEKGKDVELRCDPISGHTALYWYRQSLGQGLEFLIYFQGNSAPDKSGLPSDRFSAERTGGSVSTLTIQRTQQEDSAVYLCASSLTVNEKLFFGSGTQLSVL.

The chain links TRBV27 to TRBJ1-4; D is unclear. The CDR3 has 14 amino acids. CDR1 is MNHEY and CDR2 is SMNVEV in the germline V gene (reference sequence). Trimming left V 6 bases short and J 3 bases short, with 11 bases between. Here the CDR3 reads CASRSWAPNEKLFF. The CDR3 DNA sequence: TGTGCCAGCAGGAGCTGGGCCCCTAATGAAAAACTGTTTTTT.

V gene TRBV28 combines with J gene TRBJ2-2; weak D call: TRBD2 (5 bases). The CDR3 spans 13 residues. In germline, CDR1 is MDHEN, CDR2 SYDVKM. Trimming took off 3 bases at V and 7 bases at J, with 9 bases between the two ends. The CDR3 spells CASSFRRIGELFF. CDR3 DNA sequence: TGTGCCAGCAGTTTTAGGAGGATCGGGGAGCTGTTTTTT.

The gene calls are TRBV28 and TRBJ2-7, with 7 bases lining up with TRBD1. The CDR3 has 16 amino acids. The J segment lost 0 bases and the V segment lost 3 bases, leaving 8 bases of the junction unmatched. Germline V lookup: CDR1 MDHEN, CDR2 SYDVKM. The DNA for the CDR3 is TGTGCCAGCAGTTTCGACAGGGATATCAGCTCCTACGAGCAGTACTTC. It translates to CASSFDRDISSYEQYF.

The CDR3 nucleotides are TGTGCCATCAGTGGGGGCGGTGGGACTCCAGCCTACGAGCAGTACTTC. It specifies CAISGGGGTPAYEQYF. The rearrangement uses TRBV10-3 and TRBJ2-7, with a weak D call TRBD2 (6 bases). The CDR3 totals 16 residues. Between the trimmed V and J ends, which lost 4 bases and 2 bases, there was a span of 18 bases. Germline values: CDR1 ENHRY, CDR2 SYGVKD.

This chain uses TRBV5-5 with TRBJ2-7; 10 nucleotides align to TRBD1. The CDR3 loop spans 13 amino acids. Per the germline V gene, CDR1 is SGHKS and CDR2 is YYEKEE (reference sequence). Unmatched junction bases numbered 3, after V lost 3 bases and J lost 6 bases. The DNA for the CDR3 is TGTGCCAGCAGCTGGGGACAGGGGATCGAGCAGTACTTC. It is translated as CASSWGQGIEQYF. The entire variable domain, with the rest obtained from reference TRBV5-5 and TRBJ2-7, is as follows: DAGVTQSPTHLIKTRGQQVTLRCSPISGHKSVSWYQQVLGQGPQFIFQYYEKEERGRGNFPDRFSARQFPNYSSELNVNALLLGDSALYLCASSWGQGIEQYFGPGTRLTVT.

CDR3 in DNA: TGTGCCAGCAGACCAGCGGGAGGATACAATGAGCAGTTCTTC. Its protein product is CASRPAGGYNEQFF. V usage is TRBV27 and J usage is TRBJ2-1; 9 bases align to TRBD2. Looked up from germline, CDR1 is MNHEY and CDR2 is SMNVEV (reference sequence). J was trimmed by 4 bases and V by 6 bases; bases with no gene match: 4. The CDR3 is made up of 14 amino acids.

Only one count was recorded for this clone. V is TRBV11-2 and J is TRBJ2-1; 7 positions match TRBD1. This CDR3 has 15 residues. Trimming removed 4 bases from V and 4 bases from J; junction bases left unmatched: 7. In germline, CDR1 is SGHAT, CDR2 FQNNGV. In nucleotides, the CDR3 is TGTGCCAGCAGCTCCGGACAGGATACTTACAATGAGCAGTTCTTC. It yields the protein CASSSGQDTYNEQFF.

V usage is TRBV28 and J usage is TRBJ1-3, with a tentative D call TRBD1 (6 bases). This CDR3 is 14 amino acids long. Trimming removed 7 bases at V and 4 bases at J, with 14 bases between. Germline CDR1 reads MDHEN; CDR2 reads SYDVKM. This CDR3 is CASTHRTAGNTIYF. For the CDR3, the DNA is TGTGCCAGCACTCATCGGACAGCCGGAAACACCATATATTTT.

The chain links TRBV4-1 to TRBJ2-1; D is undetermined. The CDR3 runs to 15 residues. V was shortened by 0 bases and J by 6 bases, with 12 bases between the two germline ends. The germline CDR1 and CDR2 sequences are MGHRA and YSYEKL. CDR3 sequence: CASSQEEFLRNEQFF. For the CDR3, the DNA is TGCGCCAGCAGCCAAGAGGAGTTCCTACGCAATGAGCAGTTCTTC.

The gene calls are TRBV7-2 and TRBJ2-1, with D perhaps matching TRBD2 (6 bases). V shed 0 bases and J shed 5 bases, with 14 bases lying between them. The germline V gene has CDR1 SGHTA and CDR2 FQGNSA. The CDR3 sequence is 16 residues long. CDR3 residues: CASSLARSGPHNEQFF. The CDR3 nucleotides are TGTGCCAGCAGCTTAGCCCGTAGCGGTCCTCACAATGAGCAGTTCTTC.

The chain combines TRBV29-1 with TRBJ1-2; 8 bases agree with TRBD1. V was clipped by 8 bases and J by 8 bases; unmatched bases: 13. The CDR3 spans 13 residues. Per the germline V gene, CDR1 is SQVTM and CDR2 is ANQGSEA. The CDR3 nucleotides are TGCAGCTTTTCCCCCGGGACAGGCCACGGCTACACCTTC. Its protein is CSFSPGTGHGYTF.

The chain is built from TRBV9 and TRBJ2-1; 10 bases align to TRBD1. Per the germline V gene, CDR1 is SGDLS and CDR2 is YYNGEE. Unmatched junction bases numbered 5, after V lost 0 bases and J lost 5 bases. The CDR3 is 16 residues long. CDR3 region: CASSVESGTGDNEQFF. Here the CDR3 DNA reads TGTGCCAGCAGCGTAGAGAGCGGGACAGGGGACAATGAGCAGTTCTTC.

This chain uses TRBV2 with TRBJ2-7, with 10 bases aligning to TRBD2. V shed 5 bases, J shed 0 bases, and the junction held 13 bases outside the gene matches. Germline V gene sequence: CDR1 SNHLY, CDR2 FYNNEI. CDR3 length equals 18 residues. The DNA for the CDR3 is TGTGCCAGCAGTCCCGGTGGACTAGCGGAAACTAACTCCTACGAGCAGTACTTC. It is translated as CASSPGGLAETNSYEQYF.

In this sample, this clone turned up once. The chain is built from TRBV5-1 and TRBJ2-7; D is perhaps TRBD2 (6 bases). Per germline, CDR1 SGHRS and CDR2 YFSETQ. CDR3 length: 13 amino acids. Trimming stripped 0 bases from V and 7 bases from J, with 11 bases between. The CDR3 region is CASSLVGDWEQYF. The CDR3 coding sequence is TGCGCCAGCAGCTTGGTTGGGGACTGGGAGCAGTACTTC.

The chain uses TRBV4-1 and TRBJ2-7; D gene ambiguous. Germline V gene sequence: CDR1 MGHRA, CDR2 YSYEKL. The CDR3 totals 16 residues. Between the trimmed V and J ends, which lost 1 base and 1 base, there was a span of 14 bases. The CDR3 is CASSQAVGSRSYEQYF. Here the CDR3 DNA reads TGCGCCAGCAGCCAAGCCGTAGGGTCAAGGTCCTACGAGCAGTACTTC.

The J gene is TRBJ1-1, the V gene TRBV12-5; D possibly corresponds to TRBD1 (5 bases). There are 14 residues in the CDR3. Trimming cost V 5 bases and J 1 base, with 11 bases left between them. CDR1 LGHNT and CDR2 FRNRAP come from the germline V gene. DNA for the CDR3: TGTGCTAGTGGTCCCGACAGTTCGAACACTGAAGCTTTCTTT. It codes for CASGPDSSNTEAFF.

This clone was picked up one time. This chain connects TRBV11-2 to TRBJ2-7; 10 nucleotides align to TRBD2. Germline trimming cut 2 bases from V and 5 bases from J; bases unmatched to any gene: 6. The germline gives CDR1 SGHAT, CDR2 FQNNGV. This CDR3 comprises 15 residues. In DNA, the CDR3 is TGTGCCAGCAGCTTACAACTAGCGGGACAGAACGAGCAGTACTTC. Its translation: CASSLQLAGQNEQYF.